This TCR beta chain derives from a study of shared clonotypes between healthy human individuals. The table came from immunoSEQ multiplex PCR; TCRdb's copy has only in-frame clones and leaves some out. The sample has over a million clones; roughly 96% are singletons. The CDR3 loop spans 17 amino acids. Losses at the gene ends were 5 bases for V and 4 bases for J; bases not matched to a gene: 12. Germline assignment: CDR1 SNHLY and CDR2 FYNNEI. V usage is TRBV2 and J usage is TRBJ1-4, with TRBD1 matching over 8 bases. Material for sequencing was naive CD4+ T cells sorted from blood. This sample's subset: CD45RA+ positively selected. This sequence was found in a man under 40 in good health. The CDR3 nucleotides are TGTGCCAGCAGTCTCATAAGGACAGGGAGACGTAATGAAAAACTGTTTTTT. Translation: CASSLIRTGRRNEKLFF.